This T cell receptor beta chain is drawn from a study of blood T cell repertoires in COVID-19. The protocol was immunoSEQ multiplex PCR, while the TCRdb copy is restricted to in-frame clones and leaves out a portion. The sample yields some 97,000 clones, just under 95% seen once. There are 15 residues in the CDR3. With 3 bases clipped from V and 4 bases from J, the junction kept 8 bases outside the gene matches. Germline loops: CDR1 ENHRY, CDR2 SYGVKD. This receptor was identified in an older man with acute or convalescent COVID-19. The gene calls are TRBV10-3 and TRBJ2-7; 8 nucleotides line up with TRBD2. Sequencing was carried out using peripheral blood. In DNA form, the CDR3 reads TGTGCCATCAGTGATGGGACTAGTAGGCTTTACGAGCAGTACTTC. This encodes CAISDGTSRLYEQYF.